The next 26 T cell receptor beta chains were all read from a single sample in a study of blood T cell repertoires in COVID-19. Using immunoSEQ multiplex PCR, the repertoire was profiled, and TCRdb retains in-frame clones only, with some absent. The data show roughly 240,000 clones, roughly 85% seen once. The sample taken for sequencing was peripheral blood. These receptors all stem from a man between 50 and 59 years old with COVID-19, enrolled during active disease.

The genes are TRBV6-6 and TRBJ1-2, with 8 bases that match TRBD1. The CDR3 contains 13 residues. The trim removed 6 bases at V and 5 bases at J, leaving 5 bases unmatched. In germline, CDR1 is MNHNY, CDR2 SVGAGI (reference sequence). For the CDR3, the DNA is TGTGCCAGCAGACAACAGGGGGGGTATGGCTACACCTTC. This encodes CASRQQGGYGYTF.

CDR3 sequence (DNA): TGTGCCAGCAGCTTAGCGGGTGCAGGCGCGGGTGAAGCTTTCTTT. It codes for CASSLAGAGAGEAFF. The rearrangement uses TRBV7-8 and TRBJ1-1; no definite D call. With 0 bases removed from V and 7 bases from J, the gap between germline ends came to 15 bases. Per the germline V gene, CDR1 is SGHVS and CDR2 is FQNEAQ. The CDR3 totals 15 residues. The entire variable domain, with the rest obtained from reference TRBV7-8 and TRBJ1-1, is as follows: GAGVSQSPRYKVAKRGQDVALRCDPISGHVSLFWYQQALGQGPEFLTYFQNEAQLDKSGLPSDRFFAERPEGSVSTLKIQRTQQEDSAVYLCASSLAGAGAGEAFFGQGTRLTVV.

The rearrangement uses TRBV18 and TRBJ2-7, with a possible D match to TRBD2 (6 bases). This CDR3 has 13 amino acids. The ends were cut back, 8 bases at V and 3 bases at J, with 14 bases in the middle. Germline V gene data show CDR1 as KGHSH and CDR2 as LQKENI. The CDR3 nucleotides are TGTGCCAGCCGCCCGGGGGTTCACTACGAGCAGTACTTC. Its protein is CASRPGVHYEQYF.

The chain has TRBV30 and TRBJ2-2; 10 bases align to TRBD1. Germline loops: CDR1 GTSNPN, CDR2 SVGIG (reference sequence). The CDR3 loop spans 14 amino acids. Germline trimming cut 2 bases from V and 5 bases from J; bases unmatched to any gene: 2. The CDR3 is CAWSMGQGTGELFF. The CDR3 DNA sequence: TGTGCCTGGAGTATGGGACAGGGGACCGGGGAGCTGTTTTTT.

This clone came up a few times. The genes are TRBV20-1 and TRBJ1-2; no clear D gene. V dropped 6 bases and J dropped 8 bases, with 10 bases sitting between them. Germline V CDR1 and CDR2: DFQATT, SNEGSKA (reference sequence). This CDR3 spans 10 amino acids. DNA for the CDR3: TGCAGTGCCAGTTTAGAAGGCTACACCTTC. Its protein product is CSASLEGYTF.

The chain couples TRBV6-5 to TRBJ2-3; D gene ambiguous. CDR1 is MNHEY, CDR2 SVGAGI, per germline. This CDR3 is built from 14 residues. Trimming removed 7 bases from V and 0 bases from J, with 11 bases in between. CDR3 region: CASNPETSTDTQYF. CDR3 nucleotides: TGTGCCAGCAATCCAGAGACTAGCACAGATACGCAGTATTTT.

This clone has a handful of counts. DNA of the CDR3: TGTGCCAGCAGCTTAGCGGGGACAGGCTCTGGAAACACCATATATTTT. Translated: CASSLAGTGSGNTIYF. The V call is TRBV7-8, the J call TRBJ1-3; 8 positions match TRBD1. Trimming took 0 bases from V and 0 from J; bases not matched to a gene: 1. This CDR3 is 16 amino acids long. Germline V gives CDR1 SGHVS, CDR2 FQNEAQ.

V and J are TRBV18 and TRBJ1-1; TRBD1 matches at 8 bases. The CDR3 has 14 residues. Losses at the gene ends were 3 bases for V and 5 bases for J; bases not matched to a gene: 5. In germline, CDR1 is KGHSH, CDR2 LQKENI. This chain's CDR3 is CASSPDRDLTEAFF. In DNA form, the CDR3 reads TGTGCCAGCTCACCGGACAGGGATTTGACTGAAGCTTTCTTT. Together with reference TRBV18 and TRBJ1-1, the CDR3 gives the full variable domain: NAGVMQNPRHLVRRRGQEARLRCSPMKGHSHVYWYRQLPEEGLKFMVYLQKENIIDESGMPKERFSAEFPKEGPSILRIQQVVRGDSAAYFCASSPDRDLTEAFFGQGTRLTVV.

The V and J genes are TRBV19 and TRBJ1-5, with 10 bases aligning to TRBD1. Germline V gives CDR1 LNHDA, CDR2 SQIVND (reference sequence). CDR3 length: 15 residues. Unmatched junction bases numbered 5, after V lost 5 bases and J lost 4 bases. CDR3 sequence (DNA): TGTGCCAGTAGTCTCCCGGGACAGGGGAATCAGCCCCAGCATTTT. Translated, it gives CASSLPGQGNQPQHF.

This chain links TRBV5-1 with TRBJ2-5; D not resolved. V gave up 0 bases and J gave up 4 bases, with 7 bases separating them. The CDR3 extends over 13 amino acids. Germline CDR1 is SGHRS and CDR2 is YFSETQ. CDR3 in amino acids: CASSLDLAETQYF. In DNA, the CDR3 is TGCGCCAGCAGCTTGGATCTGGCAGAGACCCAGTACTTC.

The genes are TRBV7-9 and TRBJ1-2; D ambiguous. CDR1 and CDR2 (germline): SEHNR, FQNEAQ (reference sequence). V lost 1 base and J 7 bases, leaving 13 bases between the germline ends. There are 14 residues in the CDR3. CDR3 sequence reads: CASSLEVSGVGYTF. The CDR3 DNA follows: TGTGCCAGCAGCTTAGAAGTTTCGGGAGTTGGCTACACCTTC.

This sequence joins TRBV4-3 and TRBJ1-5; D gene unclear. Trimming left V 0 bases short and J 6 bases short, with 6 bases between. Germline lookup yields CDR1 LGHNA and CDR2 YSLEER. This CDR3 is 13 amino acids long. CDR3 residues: CASSQDRGQPQHF. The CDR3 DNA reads TGCGCCAGCAGCCAAGATCGAGGTCAGCCCCAGCATTTT.

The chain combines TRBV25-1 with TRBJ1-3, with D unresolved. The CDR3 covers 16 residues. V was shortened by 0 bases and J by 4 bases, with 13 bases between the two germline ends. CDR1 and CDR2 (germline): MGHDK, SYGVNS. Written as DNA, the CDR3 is TGTGCCAGCAGTGAATACTTAACAGCAGGAGGAAACACCATATATTTT. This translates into CASSEYLTAGGNTIYF.

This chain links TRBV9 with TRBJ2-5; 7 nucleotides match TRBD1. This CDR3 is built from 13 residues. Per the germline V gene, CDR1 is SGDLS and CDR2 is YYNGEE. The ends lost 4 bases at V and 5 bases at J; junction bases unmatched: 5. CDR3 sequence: CASSNLQGETQYF. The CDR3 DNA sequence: TGTGCCAGCAGCAACCTACAGGGGGAGACCCAGTACTTC.

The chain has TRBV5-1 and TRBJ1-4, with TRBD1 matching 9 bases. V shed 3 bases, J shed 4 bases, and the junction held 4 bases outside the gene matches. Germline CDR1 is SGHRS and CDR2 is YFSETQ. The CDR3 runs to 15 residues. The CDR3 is CASSSQGADNEKLFF. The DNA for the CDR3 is TGCGCCAGCAGCTCACAGGGGGCGGATAATGAAAAACTGTTTTTT.

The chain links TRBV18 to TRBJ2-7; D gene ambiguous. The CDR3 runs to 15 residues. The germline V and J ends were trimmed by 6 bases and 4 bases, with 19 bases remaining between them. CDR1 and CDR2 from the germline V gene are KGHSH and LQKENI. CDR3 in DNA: TGTGCCAGCTCCCAGGCTCACCAGGAAATATACGAGCAGTACTTC. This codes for CASSQAHQEIYEQYF.

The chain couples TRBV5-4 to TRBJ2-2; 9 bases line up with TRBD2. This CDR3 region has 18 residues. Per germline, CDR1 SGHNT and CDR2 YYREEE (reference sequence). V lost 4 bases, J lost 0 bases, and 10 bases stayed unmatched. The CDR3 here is CASSPSALAGANTGELFF. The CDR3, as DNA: TGTGCCAGCAGCCCATCAGCCTTAGCGGGGGCGAACACCGGGGAGCTGTTTTTT.

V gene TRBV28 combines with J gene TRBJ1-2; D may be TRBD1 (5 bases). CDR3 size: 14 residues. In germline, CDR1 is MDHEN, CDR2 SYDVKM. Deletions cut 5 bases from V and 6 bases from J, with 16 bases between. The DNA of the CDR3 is TGTGCCAGCAGTCGGGACTTCGAAGGGGATGGCTACACCTTC. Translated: CASSRDFEGDGYTF.

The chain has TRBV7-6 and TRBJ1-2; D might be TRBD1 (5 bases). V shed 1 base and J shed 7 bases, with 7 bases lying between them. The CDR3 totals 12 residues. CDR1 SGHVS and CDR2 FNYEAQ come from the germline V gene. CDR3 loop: CASSLEGVGYTF. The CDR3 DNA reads TGTGCCAGCAGCTTAGAAGGGGTTGGCTACACCTTC.

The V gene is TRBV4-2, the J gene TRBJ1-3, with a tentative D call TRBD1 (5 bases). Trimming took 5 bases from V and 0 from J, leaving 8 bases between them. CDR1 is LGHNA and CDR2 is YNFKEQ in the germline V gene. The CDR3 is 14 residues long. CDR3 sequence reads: CASSSDSSGNTIYF. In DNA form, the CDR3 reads TGTGCCAGCAGCTCCGACAGCTCTGGAAACACCATATATTTT.

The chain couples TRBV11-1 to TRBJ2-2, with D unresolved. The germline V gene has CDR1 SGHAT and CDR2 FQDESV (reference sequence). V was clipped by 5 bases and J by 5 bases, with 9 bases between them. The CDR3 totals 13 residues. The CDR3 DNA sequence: TGTGCCAGCAGCCCGTTTAGTACCGGGGAGCTGTTTTTT. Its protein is CASSPFSTGELFF.

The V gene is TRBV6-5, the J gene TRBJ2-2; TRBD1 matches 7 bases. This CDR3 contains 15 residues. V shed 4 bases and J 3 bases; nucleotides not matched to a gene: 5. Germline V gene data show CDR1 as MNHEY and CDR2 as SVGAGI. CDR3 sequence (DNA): TGTGCCAGCAGTTCCCCGGGACAGCACACCGGGGAGCTGTTTTTT. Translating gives CASSSPGQHTGELFF.

The CDR3 DNA reads as TGCGCCAGCAGCCAAGGCGGGAGGGGGCAAGATACGCAGTATTTT. Protein: CASSQGGRGQDTQYF. This chain links TRBV4-3 with TRBJ2-3; TRBD2 aligns across 9 bases. V was pared by 1 base and J by 5 bases, with 4 bases of the junction left unmatched. This CDR3 is built from 15 residues. The germline V gene encodes CDR1 LGHNA and CDR2 YSLEER.

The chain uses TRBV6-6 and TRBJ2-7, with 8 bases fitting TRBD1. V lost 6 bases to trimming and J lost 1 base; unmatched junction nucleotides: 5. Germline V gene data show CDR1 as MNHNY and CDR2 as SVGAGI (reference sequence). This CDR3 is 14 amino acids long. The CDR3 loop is CASSYDRGSYEQYF. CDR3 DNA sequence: TGTGCCAGCAGCTATGACAGGGGATCCTACGAGCAGTACTTC.

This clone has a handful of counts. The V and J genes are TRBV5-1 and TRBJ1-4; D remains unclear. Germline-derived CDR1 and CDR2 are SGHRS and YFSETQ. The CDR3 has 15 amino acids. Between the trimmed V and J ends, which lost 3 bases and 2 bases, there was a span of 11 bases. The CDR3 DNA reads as TGCGCCAGCAGCTCCGGGGTGGGTACTAATGAAAAACTGTTTTTT. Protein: CASSSGVGTNEKLFF.

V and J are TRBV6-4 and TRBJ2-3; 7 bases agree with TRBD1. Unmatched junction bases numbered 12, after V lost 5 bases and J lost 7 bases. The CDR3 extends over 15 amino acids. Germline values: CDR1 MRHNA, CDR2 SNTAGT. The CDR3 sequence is CASSLIQGGAHTQYF. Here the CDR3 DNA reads TGTGCCAGCAGTCTCATTCAAGGGGGCGCACATACGCAGTATTTT.